A selection of T cell receptor beta chains follows, all from one sample in a study of identical twins. Each CDR3 protein is one row after TCRdb ran MiXCR on the 5' RACE reads. The sample consists of 1.5 million or so distinct CDR3 sequences, about 32% of them appearing once. Sequencing used cord blood. These receptors originate from a newborn girl in good health. CDR3s include the opening cysteine and the closing phenylalanine or tryptophan. The D gene is left open where the match is weak. Part of the rows lack a size; the others show once, few, many or a class for expanded clones.

j_call v_call clone_size d_call cdr3_aa cdr3_nt
TRBJ1-4 TRBV20-1 few NA CSASDGSTTNEKLFF TGCAGTGCATCTGACGGATCTACTACTAATGAAAAACTGTTTTTT
TRBJ1-1 TRBV11-2 NA TRBD1 CASSFLRDRGQAFF TGTGCCAGCAGCTTCCTCCGGGACAGGGGACAAGCTTTCTTT
TRBJ2-5 TRBV24-1 NA TRBD2 CATSDATSGGSETQYF TGTGCCACCAGTGATGCCACTAGCGGGGGATCAGAGACCCAGTACTTC
TRBJ2-5 TRBV2 NA TRBD2 CASKRGLAGQYNEQYF TGTGCCAGCAAAAGAGGACTAGCGGGGCAATACAATGAGCAGTACTTC
TRBJ2-3 TRBV29-1 NA TRBD1 CSVALGQGSTDTQYF TGCAGCGTTGCCCTGGGACAGGGAAGCACAGATACGCAGTATTTT
TRBJ2-3 TRBV5-6 NA NA CASSLGSGVSTDTQYF TGTGCCAGCAGCTTGGGATCAGGGGTGAGCACAGATACGCAGTATTTT
TRBJ1-2 TRBV10-3 few NA CAINNNYGYTF TGTGCCATCAACAATAACTATGGCTACACCTTC
TRBJ2-7 TRBV9 few NA CASSPQVGVYEQYF TGTGCCAGCAGCCCCCAGGTTGGGGTCTACGAGCAGTACTTC
TRBJ2-7 TRBV3-1 few NA CASSQALASTYEQYF TGTGCCAGCAGCCAAGCTCTAGCAAGTACCTACGAGCAGTACTTC
TRBJ2-7 TRBV5-1 NA NA CASNSDPNSYEQYF TGCGCCAGCAACTCGGACCCGAACTCCTACGAGCAGTACTTC
TRBJ1-2 TRBV2 few NA CASERKNYGYTF TGTGCCAGCGAAAGAAAGAACTATGGCTACACCTTC
TRBJ2-3 TRBV28 NA TRBD2 CASSSPDYGVTLWGLSEWSGTQYF TGTGCCAGCAGTTCCCCCGACTATGGTGTAACATTGTGGGGACTATCGGAGTGGAGTGGTACGCAGTATTTT
TRBJ1-1 TRBV3-1 NA TRBD1 CASSHWTQGAEAFF TGTGCCAGCAGCCATTGGACACAGGGGGCTGAAGCTTTCTTT
TRBJ2-3 TRBV4-2 few NA CASSQAGSFGDTQYF TGTGCCAGCAGCCAGGCCGGGAGCTTTGGAGATACGCAGTATTTT
TRBJ1-2 TRBV2 NA NA CASKIRVGEGYTF TGTGCCAGCAAGATCAGGGTCGGAGAAGGCTACACCTTC
TRBJ1-2 TRBV20-1 NA NA CSANRIGQVYGYTF TGCAGTGCTAACCGAATAGGGCAGGTCTATGGCTACACCTTC
TRBJ2-1 TRBV3-1 NA TRBD2 CASTLAGAREQFF TGTGCCAGCACCTTAGCGGGGGCGCGTGAGCAGTTCTTC
TRBJ2-3 TRBV5-1 NA TRBD2 CASSFYGRAYTDTQYF TGCGCCAGCAGCTTCTACGGGAGGGCCTACACAGATACGCAGTATTTT
TRBJ1-2 TRBV28 NA NA CASSHRANYGYTF TGTGCCAGCAGTCACCGTGCTAACTATGGCTACACCTTC
TRBJ2-7 TRBV20-1 NA TRBD2 CSSGTSGVTSYEQYF TGCAGTTCAGGGACTAGCGGGGTTACCTCCTACGAGCAGTACTTC
TRBJ2-1 TRBV24-1 NA NA CATSDRGGGAYNEQFF TGTGCCACCAGTGATCGCGGAGGGGGTGCCTACAATGAGCAGTTCTTC
TRBJ2-3 TRBV11-2 NA NA CASSLDTGLRDTQYF TGTGCCAGCAGCTTGGATACAGGACTAAGAGATACGCAGTATTTT
TRBJ2-5 TRBV6-6 few NA CASNTGHETQYF TGTGCCAGCAATACAGGCCACGAGACCCAGTACTTC
TRBJ2-7 TRBV5-1 NA NA CASSLGQGHLIRRDEQYF TGCGCCAGCAGCTTGGGGCAGGGGCATCTCATCAGAAGGGACGAGCAGTACTTC
TRBJ2-1 TRBV3-1 NA TRBD2 CASSHVWSSGRASGNEQFF TGTGCCAGCAGCCACGTTTGGTCGAGCGGGAGGGCCTCTGGAAATGAGCAGTTCTTC
TRBJ2-1 TRBV18 few TRBD2 CASSPRSGVTYNEQFF TGTGCCAGCTCACCACGAAGCGGGGTAACTTACAATGAGCAGTTCTTC
TRBJ1-4 TRBV29-1 NA NA CSVPQVGKLFF TGCAGCGTCCCACAGGTTGGAAAACTGTTTTTT
TRBJ2-4 TRBV20-1 few NA CSAPRGSRDIQYF TGCAGTGCACCGAGGGGAAGTAGAGACATTCAGTACTTC
TRBJ2-4 TRBV28 NA TRBD1 CASSLDWLRDRGRGAKNIQYF TGTGCCAGCAGTTTAGATTGGCTCCGGGACAGGGGGCGCGGGGCCAAAAACATTCAGTACTTC
TRBJ1-2 TRBV27 few TRBD1 CASTTGTVYGYTF TGTGCCAGCACCACCGGGACAGTCTATGGCTACACCTTC
TRBJ2-4 TRBV27 few TRBD1 CASSFRTGSGKNIQYF TGTGCCAGCAGTTTCAGGACAGGGTCGGGCAAAAACATTCAGTACTTC
TRBJ1-1 TRBV5-1 NA NA CASSFRQPGTEAFF TGCGCCAGCAGCTTCCGACAACCGGGGACTGAAGCTTTCTTT
TRBJ2-5 TRBV7-8 NA TRBD2 CASSAIAGGMNEQYF TGTGCCAGCAGCGCAATAGCGGGAGGAATGAATGAGCAGTACTTC
TRBJ1-2 TRBV5-1 NA NA CASCIAQDYGYTF TGCGCCAGCTGTATAGCGCAGGACTATGGCTACACCTTC
TRBJ2-7 TRBV5-1 NA NA CASSPGTLFYEQYF TGCGCCAGCAGCCCCGGGACTCTTTTCTACGAGCAGTACTTC
TRBJ2-7 TRBV12-3/TRBV12-4 NA NA CASSLGLRQVVSYEQYF TGTGCCAGCAGTTTAGGCCTCCGACAGGTGGTTTCCTACGAGCAGTACTTC
TRBJ2-3 TRBV11-2 few TRBD2 CASSYRLAGPSSTDTQYF TGTGCCAGCAGCTATAGACTAGCGGGGCCCAGTAGCACAGATACGCAGTATTTT
TRBJ2-3 TRBV24-1 NA NA CATSDSRTTDTQYF TGTGCCACCAGTGATTCCAGGACAACAGATACGCAGTATTTT
TRBJ2-7 TRBV5-1 NA NA CASSLVMDPSYEQYF TGCGCCAGCAGCTTGGTAATGGACCCCTCCTACGAGCAGTACTTC
TRBJ1-2 TRBV20-1 NA NA CSARDSRLANYGYTF TGCAGTGCTAGAGATTCCCGACTAGCTAACTATGGCTACACCTTC
TRBJ1-1 TRBV20-1 NA NA CSARLGWDTEAFF TGCAGTGCTAGACTAGGGTGGGACACTGAAGCTTTCTTT
TRBJ2-2 TRBV3-1 NA NA CASSQESGVSGPWFGELFF TGTGCCAGCAGCCAAGAATCGGGGGTAAGCGGCCCTTGGTTCGGGGAGCTGTTTTTT
TRBJ1-4 TRBV20-1 NA NA CPASSVLSGRINEKLFF TGCCCAGCGAGTAGTGTTCTGAGCGGGCGGATTAATGAAAAACTGTTTTTT
TRBJ2-3 TRBV3-1 many NA CASSIGPDTQYF TGTGCCAGCAGCATCGGGCCCGATACGCAGTATTTT
TRBJ1-6 TRBV10-3 few NA CAISGRENSPLHF TGTGCCATCAGTGGCAGGGAGAATTCACCCCTCCACTTT
TRBJ2-7 TRBV25-1 NA TRBD2 CASSESFASGSNEQYF TGCGCCAGCAGTGAATCTTTCGCTAGCGGGAGCAATGAGCAGTACTTC
TRBJ1-5 TRBV4-2 NA NA CASSDLTRGSNHPQHF TGTGCCAGCAGCGATCTCACCCGGGGCAGCAATCATCCCCAGCATTTT
TRBJ1-2 TRBV6-5 few TRBD1 CASSRGPNPNYGYTF TGTGCCAGCAGTAGGGGGCCAAATCCTAACTATGGCTACACCTTC
TRBJ2-7 TRBV29-1 NA TRBD2 CSVEAPLAGLSYNEQYF TGCAGCGTTGAAGCTCCACTAGCGGGTCTCTCCTACAATGAGCAGTACTTC
TRBJ2-3 TRBV7-2 NA NA CASSPSLTPSTDTQYF TGTGCCAGCAGCCCGAGCTTAACTCCCTCCACAGATACGCAGTATTTT
TRBJ2-1 TRBV20-1 NA TRBD2 CSAPTLAASSYNEQFF TGCAGTGCCCCTACCCTAGCGGCGAGCTCCTACAATGAGCAGTTCTTC
TRBJ2-2 TRBV6-6 NA TRBD1 CASSGTVIPVPGELFF TGTGCCAGCAGTGGGACAGTCATTCCAGTTCCCGGGGAGCTGTTTTTT
TRBJ2-3 TRBV14 NA NA CASSQARRDTDTQYF TGTGCCAGCAGCCAAGCGCGCAGGGATACAGATACGCAGTATTTT
TRBJ1-3 TRBV20-1 NA NA CSATGTGLSGNTIYF TGCAGTGCTACGGGTACAGGGCTCTCTGGAAACACCATATATTTT
TRBJ2-3 TRBV7-9 NA NA CASSLAGYGVSTDTQYF TGTGCCAGCAGCTTAGCGGGGTACGGGGTAAGCACAGATACGCAGTATTTT
TRBJ2-1 TRBV29-1 NA NA CSVTYTRSRETQFF TGCAGCGTCACCTACACTAGATCCCGTGAGACCCAGTTCTTC
TRBJ2-5 TRBV29-1 few NA CSVARDEQYF TGCAGCGTCGCCCGCGATGAGCAGTACTTC
TRBJ2-7 TRBV6-1 few NA CASSRGGGALQSYEQYF TGTGCCAGCAGTAGGGGAGGGGGCGCCTTACAATCCTACGAGCAGTACTTC
TRBJ2-5 TRBV3-1 few TRBD1 CASSRRGQIQETQYF TGTGCCAGCAGTCGAAGGGGACAGATTCAAGAGACCCAGTACTTC
TRBJ1-1 TRBV7-9 NA NA CASILSGPINTEAFF TGTGCCAGCATCCTATCGGGGCCGATTAACACTGAAGCTTTCTTT